This T cell receptor (beta chain) emerged from a study of tumor-infiltrating lymphocytes in glioblastoma multiforme (dated by TCRdb to about 2017). Some background on the complete study: To find out whether intratumoral genomic heterogeneity fosters TIL diversity, the study jointly investigated somatic mutations, TIL diversity and immune response activity. Points the paper makes about the study in general: Clone frequencies may be distorted by RNA-based TCR sequencing because unequal numbers of TCR transcripts are carried by T cells. Only one glioblastoma patient was included in the TCR and somatic mutation analysis, limiting generalizability. T cells were not sorted into functional subsets, and such sorting was noted by the authors as a future improvement.

Measured from the cysteine to the phenylalanine, the CDR3 is 13 residues long. CDR3 DNA only is kept here, 39 bases in frame from base 1. Trimming at the junction amounts to 4 bases on V and 7 bases on J, and the germline ends lie 14 bases apart. In the germline V gene, CDR1 corresponds to SQVTM and CDR2 to ANQGSEA. TCRB libraries were built from RNA via three nested multiplex PCR rounds using a modified ARM-PCR protocol with multiple V-beta primers and a C-beta primer. ProtoScript II Reverse Transcriptase and a C-beta primer were used to synthesize TCRB-specific cDNA from around 0.52 ug total RNA. The description of the TCRB libraries did not include any unique molecular identifiers. In the third PCR, barcodes and adapters were added over approximately 24 cycles with Deep VentR (exo-) polymerase, and the 250-500 bp bands were then gel purified. An Illumina HiSeq 2500 generating 250 bp paired-end reads was used to sequence the TCRB libraries. As for the authors' bioinformatics: Trimmomatic was used to clean reads, FLASH to merge reads, MiGEC to assign V, D and J segments, and VDJtools to perform the analysis. Repertoire diversity was quantified with the Shannon-Wiener diversity index calculated using VDJtools. The public sequencing data were trimmed at Q25 with fastp and processed into clonotypes with MiXCR by TCRdb, which kept only in-frame beta chains. CDR3 protein duplicates are merged, each entry listing the most common genes and DNA. These V and J calls derive from TCRdb rather than the authors' analysis. A total of 20,000 or so distinct CDR3 sequences appear in this sample, 65% to 75% of them only once. The top ten clones comprise around 18% of the sample.

With respect to this clonotype: This receptor's antigen is unknown. No much larger clone is present one base from it, and per-base qualities are unavailable.

For peripheral blood mononuclear cells, total RNA was isolated with TRIzol reagent and then purified using the RNeasy kit. OD 260/280 ratios above 1.9 and RNA integrity numbers above 6.5 were observed for all RNA. The sample consisted of peripheral blood. The sequence is built from TRBV29-1 and TRBJ2-1; matching of 6 bases hints at TRBD1 as the D gene. This receptor was identified in a male donor with glioblastoma. The CDR3 region: CSVVRGMGNEQFF. The nucleotide sequence reads TGCAGCGTTGTGAGGGGGATGGGGAATGAGCAGTTCTTC.